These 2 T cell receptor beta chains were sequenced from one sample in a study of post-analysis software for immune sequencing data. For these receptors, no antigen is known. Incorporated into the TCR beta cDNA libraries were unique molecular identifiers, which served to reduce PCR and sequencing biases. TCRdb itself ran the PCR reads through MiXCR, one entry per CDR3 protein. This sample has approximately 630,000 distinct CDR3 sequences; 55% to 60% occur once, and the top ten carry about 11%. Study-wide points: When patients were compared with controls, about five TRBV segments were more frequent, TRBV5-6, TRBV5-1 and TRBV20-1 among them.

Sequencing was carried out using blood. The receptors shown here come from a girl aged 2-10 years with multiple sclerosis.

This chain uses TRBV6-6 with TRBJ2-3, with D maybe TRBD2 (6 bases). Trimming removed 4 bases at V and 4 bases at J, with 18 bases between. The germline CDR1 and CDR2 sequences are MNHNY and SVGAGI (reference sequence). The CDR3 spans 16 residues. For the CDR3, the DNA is TGTGCCAGCAGTTCCAGGCACGGGGGTGGCGCAGATACGCAGTATTTT. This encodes CASSSRHGGGADTQYF.

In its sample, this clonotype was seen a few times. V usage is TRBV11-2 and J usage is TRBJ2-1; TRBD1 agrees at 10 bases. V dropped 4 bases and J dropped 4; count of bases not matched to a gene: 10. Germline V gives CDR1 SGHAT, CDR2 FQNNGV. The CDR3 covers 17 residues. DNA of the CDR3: TGTGCCAGCAGCTACGGGGGACAGGGGAGGGGATACAATGAGCAGTTCTTC. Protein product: CASSYGGQGRGYNEQFF.